The clone carrying this T cell receptor beta chain showed up many times. What it binds is unknown. This sample was taken from a study of T cell repertoires in cytomegalovirus infection. About the research overall: As its CMV epitopes, the study selected recently identified HLA-C-restricted and well-studied HLA-B-restricted targets. Public TCR beta signature analysis indicated the presence of both CMV infection and matching HLA type.

The CDR3 loop spans 15 amino acids. Germline CDR1 and CDR2: MNHNS and SASEGT. J gave up 0 bases and V 6 bases, and 5 bases lay outside the gene matches. TCRdb called the reads again in MiXCR, with one record for every CDR3 protein. Here the sample spans approximately 910,000 distinct CDR3 sequences, roughly a third being singletons. Study results and limitations: Predominance within the ex vivo response was attributable to HLA-C-restricted CMV-specific TCR beta clonotypes. The study identified carriers of CMV plus the relevant HLA from cumulative public TCR beta family frequency.

This TCR was recovered from a human donor in good health (CMV status not recorded). Some clones in this sample may be carry-over from other donors' samples. The sequenced sample was cultured CD8+ T cells from PBMCs, obtained from culture after CMV antigen stimulation. This chain uses TRBV6-1 with TRBJ2-1; 7 bases are shared with TRBD1. Here the CDR3 reads CASRPGQSSYNEQFF. CDR3 nucleotides: TGTGCCAGCAGACCGGGACAGAGCTCCTACAATGAGCAGTTCTTC.